This TCR beta chain is from a study of T cell responses to AZD1222 COVID-19 vaccine. For the study at large: Second doses at about 4 or about 12 weeks were pooled. Study-wide results and limits: Nearly half of spike-specific TCRs reportedly target variant regions that are unmutated in the B.1.351 and B.1.1.7 variants. Regions 160-218 and 743-854 held dominance among vaccine-associated CD4 TCRs, which spanned spike. Possibly, clonal diversity was underestimated; donors were largely white British and included more females.

TCRdb keeps only in-frame clones here, not all; method: immunoSEQ multiplex PCR. Of 150,000 to 200,000 clones listed, less than 90% are singletons. In regard to this clone: The antigen is unknown.

The CDR3 contains 15 residues. Between the trimmed V and J ends, which lost 4 bases and 4 bases, there was a span of 11 bases. The V gene's germline CDR1 is SGHDN and CDR2 FVKESK. This clonotype was sampled from an adult in good health. V gene TRBV14 combines with J gene TRBJ2-6; D not certain. Sequenced here: peripheral blood, sampled on day 0 of AZD1222 vaccination. The DNA for the CDR3 is TGTGCCAGCAGCCTCCAGGTTACCGGGGCCAACGTCCTGACTTTC. Protein: CASSLQVTGANVLTF.